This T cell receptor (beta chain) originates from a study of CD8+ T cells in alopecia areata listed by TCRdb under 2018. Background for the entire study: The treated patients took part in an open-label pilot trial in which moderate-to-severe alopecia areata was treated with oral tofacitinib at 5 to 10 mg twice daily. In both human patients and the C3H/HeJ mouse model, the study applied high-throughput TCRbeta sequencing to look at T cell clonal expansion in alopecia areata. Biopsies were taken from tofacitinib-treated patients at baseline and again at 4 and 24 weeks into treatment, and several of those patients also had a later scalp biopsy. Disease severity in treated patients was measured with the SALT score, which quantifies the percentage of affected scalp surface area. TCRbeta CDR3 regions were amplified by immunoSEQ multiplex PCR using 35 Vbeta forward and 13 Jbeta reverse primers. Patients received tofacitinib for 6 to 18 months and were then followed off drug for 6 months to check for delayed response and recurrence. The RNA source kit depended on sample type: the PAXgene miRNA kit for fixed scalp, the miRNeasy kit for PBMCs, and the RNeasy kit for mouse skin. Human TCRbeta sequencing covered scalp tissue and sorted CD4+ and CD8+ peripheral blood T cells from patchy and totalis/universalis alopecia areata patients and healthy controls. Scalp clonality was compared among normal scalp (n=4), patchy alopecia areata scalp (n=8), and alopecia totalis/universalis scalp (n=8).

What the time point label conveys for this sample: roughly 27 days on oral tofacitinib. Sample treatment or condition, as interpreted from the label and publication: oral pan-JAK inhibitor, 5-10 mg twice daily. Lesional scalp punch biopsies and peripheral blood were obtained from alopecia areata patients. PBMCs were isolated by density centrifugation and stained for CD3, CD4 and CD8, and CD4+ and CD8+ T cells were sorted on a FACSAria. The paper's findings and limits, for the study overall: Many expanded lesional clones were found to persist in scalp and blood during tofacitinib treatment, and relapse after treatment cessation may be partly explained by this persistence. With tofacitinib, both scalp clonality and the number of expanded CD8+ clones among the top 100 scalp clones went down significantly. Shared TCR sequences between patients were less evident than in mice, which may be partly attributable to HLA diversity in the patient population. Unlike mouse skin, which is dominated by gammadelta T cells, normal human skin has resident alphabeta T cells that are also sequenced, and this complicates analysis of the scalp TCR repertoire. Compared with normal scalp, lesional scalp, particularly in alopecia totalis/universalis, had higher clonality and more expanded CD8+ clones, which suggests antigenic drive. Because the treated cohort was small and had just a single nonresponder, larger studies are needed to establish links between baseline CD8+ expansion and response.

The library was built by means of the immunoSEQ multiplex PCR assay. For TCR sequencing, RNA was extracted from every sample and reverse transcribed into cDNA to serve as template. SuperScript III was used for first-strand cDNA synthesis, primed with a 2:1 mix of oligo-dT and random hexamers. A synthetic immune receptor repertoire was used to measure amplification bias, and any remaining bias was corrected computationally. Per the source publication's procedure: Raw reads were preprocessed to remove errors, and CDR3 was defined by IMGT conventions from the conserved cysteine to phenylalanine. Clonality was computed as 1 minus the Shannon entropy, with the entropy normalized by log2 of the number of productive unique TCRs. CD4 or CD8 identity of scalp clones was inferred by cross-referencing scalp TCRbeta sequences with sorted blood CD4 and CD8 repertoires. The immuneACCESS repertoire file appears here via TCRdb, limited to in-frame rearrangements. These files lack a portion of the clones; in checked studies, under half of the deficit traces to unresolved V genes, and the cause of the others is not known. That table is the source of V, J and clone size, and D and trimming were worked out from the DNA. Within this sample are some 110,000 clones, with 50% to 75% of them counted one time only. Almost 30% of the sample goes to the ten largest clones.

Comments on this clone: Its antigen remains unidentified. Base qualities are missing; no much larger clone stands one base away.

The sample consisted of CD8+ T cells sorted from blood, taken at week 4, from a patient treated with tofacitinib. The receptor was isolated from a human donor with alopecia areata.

The nucleotide sequence is TGTGCCAGCAGCAACCGGACAAGACGCACAGATACGCAGTATTTT. Its coded protein is CASSNRTRRTDTQYF. Here the chain combines TRBV11-2 and TRBJ2-3, with TRBD1 as a weak D call on 5 bases. For CDR1 and CDR2, the germline V gene lists SGHAT and FQNNGV. The CDR3 holds 15 amino acids from the cysteine to the phenylalanine. Here the CDR3 DNA is all that survives: 45 bases in frame from base 1. V lost 5 bases and J lost 1 base; the stretch between them is 13 bases long. Where the CDR3 stops, the reference TRBV11-2 and TRBJ2-3 genes take over; the full variable domain is EAGVAQSPRYKIIEKRQSVAFWCNPISGHATLYWYQQILGQGPKLLIQFQNNGVVDDSQLPKDRFSAERLKGVDSTLKIQPAKLEDSAVYLCASSNRTRRTDTQYFGPGTRLTVL.